The present TCR beta chain was sequenced within a study of T-cell memory formation after mild COVID-19. As for the study in general: Clusters of TCRs were largely donor specific.

This clonotype has ten or more counts. Its antigen is undetermined. Constant-segment primers and 5'RACE yielded cDNA libraries for TCR alpha and TCR beta, each carrying sample barcodes and UMIs. TCRdb independently ran MiXCR on the 5' RACE reads; one entry per CDR3 protein. Of about 470,000 distinct CDR3 sequences listed, around a sixth are singletons. Overall study findings and caveats: Clones contracting across day 15 to 85 had a balanced CD4/CD8 profile; later expanding clones leaned CD4+.

Trimming stripped 1 base from V and 2 bases from J, with 10 bases between. Germline values: CDR1 SGHRS, CDR2 YFSETQ. The CDR3 runs to 16 residues. The TCR sequence derives from an adult woman who had mild COVID-19 (a few samples of this study predate the infection). Cell type and time point are not known. The gene calls are TRBV5-1 and TRBJ2-6; a possible D gene is TRBD2 (5 bases). Sequenced material: PBMCs or a T cell subset sorted from them (not recorded which). CDR3 DNA: TGCGCCAGCAGCTTGTCACCGGGGACTGGGGCCAACGTCCTGACTTTC. Translated: CASSLSPGTGANVLTF.